The 27 T cell receptor beta chains below come from one sample, sequenced in a study of T cells in Graves' hyperthyroidism and ophthalmopathy. Researchers amplified the TCR beta CDR3 regions from RNA transcripts. The study used the HTBI primer set for a first-round RT-PCR of the TCR CDR3. TCRdb recomputed calls from the multiplex PCR reads with MiXCR, one row per CDR3 protein. The sample comprises about 740,000 distinct CDR3 sequences, around 13% of which are singletons, and around 9.6% rests with the top ten. Sequenced material: blood. These receptors all come from a woman aged 18-30 years with Graves' hyperthyroidism.

The V gene is TRBV7-8, the J gene TRBJ2-7; D tentatively fits TRBD1 or TRBD2 (5 bases each). The CDR3 runs 14 residues. CDR1 and CDR2 (germline): SGHVS, FQNEAQ. Deletions cut 1 base from V and 5 bases from J, with 12 bases between. CDR3 in DNA: TGTGCCAGCAGCTTAGTTCAGAGGGGCCACGAGCAGTACTTC. Its translation: CASSLVQRGHEQYF.

This clonotype was observed at least ten times. In DNA form, the CDR3 reads TGTGCCAGCAGCTGGACACGGAACACTGAAGCTTTCTTT. It translates to CASSWTRNTEAFF. The gene calls are TRBV12-3 or TRBV12-4 and TRBJ1-1; possibly TRBD1 for D (5 bases). CDR3 length: 13 amino acids. The V gene lost 6 bases and the J gene lost 1 base, with 9 bases spanning the gap.

The chain is built from TRBV14 and TRBJ2-1; 10 nucleotides match TRBD2. With V trimmed by 1 base and J by 5 bases, 2 bases remained unmatched. The CDR3 runs 15 residues. The V gene's germline CDR1 is SGHDN and CDR2 FVKESK. CDR3 in amino acids: CASSQGGLADNEQFF. Here the CDR3 DNA reads TGTGCCAGCAGCCAAGGAGGACTAGCGGACAATGAGCAGTTCTTC.

This clonotype was detected only a few times. V and J are TRBV28 and TRBJ2-7; 11 bases match TRBD2. The CDR3 length is 17 residues. Germline CDR1 and CDR2: MDHEN and SYDVKM. After removal of 6 bases from V and 7 bases from J, the junction contained 17 bases not matched to a gene. CDR3 protein: CASSPTYSSGRPGEQYF. The CDR3 nucleotides read TGTGCCAGCAGCCCAACCTACTCTAGCGGGAGGCCGGGTGAGCAGTACTTC.

As DNA, the CDR3 is TGTGCCAGCAGTCCCCAGGGACAGCCTAACTATGGCTACACCTTC. It yields the protein CASSPQGQPNYGYTF. The chain joins TRBV12-3 or TRBV12-4 to TRBJ1-2, with TRBD1 matching over 7 bases. The CDR3 has 15 residues. V was pared by 5 bases and J by 0 bases, with 6 bases of the junction left unmatched.

In this sample, this clonotype turned up many times. V gene TRBV10-3 combines with J gene TRBJ2-7, with D maybe TRBD2 (5 bases). Germline CDR1 reads ENHRY; CDR2 reads SYGVKD. V was shortened by 4 bases and J by 3 bases, with 19 bases between the two germline ends. The CDR3 length is 16 residues. CDR3: CAISGSGGQILYEQYF. The CDR3 DNA sequence: TGTGCCATCAGTGGTTCTGGAGGCCAAATCCTCTACGAGCAGTACTTC.

This clonotype was detected ten times or more. The CDR3 DNA reads as TGTGCCAGCAGCCGTGAGGGGACAGGGTCGAACACTGAAGCTTTCTTT. This codes for CASSREGTGSNTEAFF. The V and J genes are TRBV5-8 and TRBJ1-1; 9 nucleotides line up with TRBD1. The CDR3 contains 16 residues. CDR1 is SGHTS and CDR2 is YDEGEE in the germline V gene. Trimming took 4 bases from V and 1 from J; bases not matched to a gene: 8.

In this sample, this clonotype turned up a few times. The J gene is TRBJ1-4, the V gene TRBV12-3 or TRBV12-4, with D uncertain. The CDR3 contains 12 residues. Trimming left V 4 bases short and J 12 bases short, with 12 bases between. The CDR3 DNA reads as TGTGCCAGCAGTTGGGCCCGAAACCAACTGTTTTTT. It is translated as CASSWARNQLFF.

This clonotype was picked up many times. This sequence joins TRBV6-1 and TRBJ2-7, with TRBD2 matching over 11 bases. This CDR3 has 15 amino acids. Germline assignment: CDR1 MNHNS and CDR2 SASEGT. After removal of 7 bases from V and 1 base from J, the junction contained 6 bases not matched to a gene. This CDR3 is CASNPTSGESYEQYF. The CDR3 DNA reads TGTGCCAGCAATCCGACTAGCGGGGAATCCTACGAGCAGTACTTC.

This clonotype was counted between two and nine times. The chain couples TRBV28 to TRBJ1-4; perhaps TRBD1 as D (5 bases). V was clipped by 2 bases and J by 7 bases, with 14 bases between them. Germline V gene sequence: CDR1 MDHEN, CDR2 SYDVKM. The CDR3 is 15 residues long. CDR3 nucleotides: TGTGCCAGCAGTTTACTAACCCGACAGCGTGAAAAACTGTTTTTT. It translates to CASSLLTRQREKLFF.

This clonotype was recorded at least ten times. The genes are TRBV29-1 and TRBJ2-5; the D gene is possibly TRBD2 (6 bases). Germline CDR1 is SQVTM and CDR2 is ANQGSEA. Trimming left V 4 bases short and J 5 bases short, with 11 bases between. The CDR3 runs to 12 residues. This chain's CDR3 is CSVGRGGETQYF. The CDR3 coding sequence is TGCAGCGTTGGGCGGGGTGGGGAGACCCAGTACTTC.

Concerning this clonotype itself: This may arise from a read error, as a much more abundant clone is one base away. The V and J genes are TRBV7-2 and TRBJ2-5; TRBD2 aligns across 8 bases. The J segment lost 5 bases and the V segment lost 4 bases, leaving 9 bases of the junction unmatched. Germline CDR1 SGHTA, CDR2 FQGNSA. The CDR3 runs 15 residues. CDR3 bases: TGTGCCAGCAGCTCAGTAGGGACTAGGAGGGAGACCCAGTACTTC. Its protein is CASSSVGTRRETQYF.

The table lists this clonotype with a few counts. This chain joins TRBV7-9 and TRBJ2-5, with 10 bases lining up with TRBD1. J was trimmed by 4 bases and V by 3 bases; bases with no gene match: 11. The V gene's germline CDR1 is SEHNR and CDR2 FQNEAQ (reference sequence). The CDR3 totals 17 residues. DNA of the CDR3: TGTGCCAGCAGCTTGGGGGCGACAGGGGGCCTCGGAGAGACCCAGTACTTC. Its protein is CASSLGATGGLGETQYF.

CDR3 DNA: TGTGCCAGCAGCTCCAAGAAAAAGGATGGGAGGGCCATCAATGAGCAGTTCTTC. It yields the protein CASSSKKKDGRAINEQFF. The gene calls are TRBV7-3 and TRBJ2-1; 7 nucleotides agree with TRBD2. The germline gives CDR1 SGHTA, CDR2 FQGTGA. The length of the CDR3 is 18 residues. Trimming took 4 bases from V and 6 from J; bases not matched to a gene: 18.

The chain uses TRBV2 and TRBJ2-5; maybe TRBD2 (6 bases). Germline-derived CDR1 and CDR2 are SNHLY and FYNNEI. CDR3 length equals 13 residues. V shed 6 bases and J shed 1 base, with 9 bases lying between them. CDR3 sequence (DNA): TGTGCCAGCAGGCGGACTATCCAAGAGACCCAGTACTTC. Translated: CASRRTIQETQYF.

This clonotype appeared many times. This rearrangement joins TRBV12-3 or TRBV12-4 to TRBJ2-7; tentative D call: TRBD1 (7 bases). With 3 bases removed from V and 6 bases from J, the gap between germline ends came to 12 bases. The length of the CDR3 is 13 residues. CDR3 region: CASSFLQGGEQYF. The CDR3 DNA reads as TGTGCCAGCAGTTTTTTGCAGGGGGGCGAGCAGTACTTC.

Note on this clonotype: The conserved final phenylalanine or tryptophan is absent from the CDR3, which likely points to a read error. The rearrangement uses TRBV4-1 and TRBJ2-1; a possible D gene is TRBD1 (5 bases). Trimming pared 0 bases from V and 1 base from J, leaving 13 bases between. CDR1 is MGHRA, CDR2 YSYEKL, per germline. CDR3 length: 17 residues. The CDR3 DNA follows: TGCGCCAGCAGCCAAGAAGACCCACGGACATCCTACAATGAGCAGTTCCTC. It specifies CASSQEDPRTSYNEQFL.

The genes are TRBV6-1 and TRBJ1-1; D gene uncertain. CDR3 length: 13 amino acids. Germline CDR1 and CDR2: MNHNS and SASEGT. The ends were cut back, 6 bases at V and 0 bases at J, with 8 bases in the middle. The CDR3 DNA reads TGTGCCAGCAGCATACGGGTGAACACTGAAGCTTTCTTT. This codes for CASSIRVNTEAFF.

The chain uses TRBV28 and TRBJ1-4; no clear D. The V gene's germline CDR1 is MDHEN and CDR2 SYDVKM. The CDR3 loop spans 13 amino acids. The V and J ends lost 4 bases and 4 bases respectively, with 7 bases between them. The CDR3 spells CASSSDFNEKLFF. CDR3 bases: TGTGCCAGCAGTTCGGACTTTAATGAAAAACTGTTTTTT.

The genes are TRBV20-1 and TRBJ2-7; D remains ambiguous. With 0 bases removed from V and 3 bases from J, the gap between germline ends came to 6 bases. The germline CDR1 and CDR2 sequences are DFQATT and SNEGSKA (reference sequence). The CDR3 is made up of 12 amino acids. Here the CDR3 reads CSARDRVYEQYF. In DNA form, the CDR3 reads TGCAGTGCTAGAGATAGGGTCTACGAGCAGTACTTC.

Turning to this clonotype: This may be a read error: a much more frequent sequence differs by one nucleotide. The chain has TRBV20-1 and TRBJ1-1, with D maybe TRBD1 (5 bases). This CDR3 spans 15 amino acids. Germline lookup yields CDR1 DFQATT and CDR2 SNEGSKA (reference sequence). CDR3 in DNA: TGCAGTGCTAGAGAGTCCTCTACAGGCAACACTGAAGCTTCCTTT. This codes for CSARESSTGNTEASF.

At least ten counts were recorded for this clonotype. This sequence joins TRBV28 and TRBJ2-2; no reliable D call. The CDR3 sequence is 14 residues long. In germline, CDR1 is MDHEN, CDR2 SYDVKM. V was trimmed by 3 bases and J by 1 base, leaving 6 bases between them. The CDR3 sequence is CASSLSRNTGELFF. CDR3 DNA: TGTGCCAGCAGTTTGAGTAGGAACACCGGGGAGCTGTTTTTT.

In its sample, this clonotype was seen many times. The gene calls are TRBV18 and TRBJ2-7; TRBD1 matches at 7 bases. J was trimmed by 4 bases and V by 3 bases; bases with no gene match: 6. This CDR3 contains 14 residues. Germline V gene lookup returns CDR1 KGHSH and CDR2 LQKENI. The CDR3 protein is CASSPSPGGYEQYF. CDR3 DNA: TGTGCCAGCTCACCTTCCCCAGGGGGATACGAGCAGTACTTC.

This clonotype was detected many times. The J gene is TRBJ2-5, the V gene TRBV20-1; 8 bases agree with TRBD2. CDR1 DFQATT and CDR2 SNEGSKA come from the germline V gene (reference sequence). The CDR3 is 14 residues long. J was trimmed by 2 bases and V by 7 bases; bases with no gene match: 9. The CDR3 spells CSDLLAGKQETQYF. The CDR3 DNA is TGCAGTGATCTCCTAGCGGGTAAACAAGAGACCCAGTACTTC.

Ten or more counts support this clonotype. The genes are TRBV20-1 and TRBJ2-7, with no clear D. Looked up from germline, CDR1 is DFQATT and CDR2 is SNEGSKA (reference sequence). This CDR3 has 16 residues. Trimming took 4 bases from V and 6 from J, leaving 25 bases between them. CDR3 sequence reads: CSATAPVEPEPLEQYF. DNA for the CDR3: TGCAGTGCTACGGCCCCGGTAGAGCCCGAGCCGCTCGAGCAGTACTTC.

A remark on this clonotype: Just one base apart from a much larger clone, this may be a read error. The V and J genes are TRBV7-3 and TRBJ2-1; D may be TRBD1 or TRBD2 (5 bases each). The CDR3 spans 15 residues. Germline CDR1 SGHTA, CDR2 FQGTGA. CDR3: CASSLWGKSDNEQVF. The CDR3 bases are TGTGCCAGCAGCTTATGGGGGAAGTCCGACAATGAGCAGGTCTTC.

The chain links TRBV10-3 to TRBJ1-1; 7 positions match TRBD1. The germline V gene encodes CDR1 ENHRY and CDR2 SYGVKD. This CDR3 is built from 12 residues. Unmatched junction bases numbered 2, after V lost 6 bases and J lost 4 bases. CDR3 loop: CAIRDRVTEAFF. CDR3 coding DNA: TGTGCCATCAGAGACAGGGTCACTGAAGCTTTCTTT.